This record looks at one TCR beta chain sequence and its context. Its cognate antigen has yet to be identified. No clone much larger than this one lies a single base away; base qualities are absent. These data are taken from a study of technical replicates of blood from a handful of donors (dated by TCRdb to the late 2010s). Libraries were constructed by the immunoSEQ multiplex PCR assay. TCRdb took over this immuneACCESS table, retaining in-frame rearrangements with V and J assigned. Such tables are incomplete; in checked studies, under half of the missing clones stem from an unresolved V gene, and the remainder is unexplained. This sample is represented by about 68,000 clones; roughly 97% of them were singletons. The top ten constitute more than 0.25% of the sample. V drops 6 bases and J drops 1 base, leaving 6 bases in between. Its CDR3 holds 12 amino acids, cysteine through phenylalanine. Only the CDR3 DNA stays, 36 bases, in frame from base 1. According to the germline V gene, CDR1 reads MGHRA and CDR2 reads YSYEKL.

The sample consisted of T cells isolated from PBMCs. Here the chain combines TRBV4-1 and TRBJ1-1; matching of 6 bases hints at TRBD1 as the D gene. The source of this sequence is a human donor in good health. For the CDR3, the sequence is CASRDRNTEAFF. The nucleotides are TGCGCCAGCAGGGACAGGAACACTGAAGCTTTCTTT.